The clone carrying this TCR beta chain was seen more than once but under ten times. The data derive from a study of T-cell reconstitution after alpha-beta-depleted transplantation in children. The germline gives CDR1 SGHRS, CDR2 YFSETQ. The V and J ends lost 0 bases and 2 bases respectively, with 7 bases between them. The CDR3 extends over 14 amino acids. The authors prepared the TCRbeta library with unique molecular identifiers. MiXCR, run by TCRdb on the PCR reads, gives a single entry per CDR3 protein. The table shows about 610,000 distinct CDR3 sequences, with roughly 10% occurring only once. The sample consisted of PBMCs from the stem cell graft donor, taken from the stem cell graft. The source of this sequence is a human donor who donated a stem cell graft to a child with acute myeloid leukemia. The V call is TRBV5-1, the J call TRBJ2-3, with D unclear. The CDR3 region has the DNA TGCGCCAGCAGCTTGGGGCTGTACACAGATACGCAGTATTTT. Protein product: CASSLGLYTDTQYF.